These 20 T cell receptor beta chains share one sample of origin, sequenced in a study of cytomegalovirus exposure and HLA in healthy donors. Primers for the PCR totalled 60 Vbeta and 13 Jbeta. TCRdb's copy holds only in-frame clones and misses some; the assay was immunoSEQ multiplex PCR. This table holds 210,000 or so clones, over 80% found once. The sample was PBMCs. The receptors were sampled from a boy aged 2 to 10 in good health and CMV-seronegative.

The chain recombines TRBV7-9 with TRBJ2-7, with 7 bases fitting TRBD1. Germline assignment: CDR1 SEHNR and CDR2 FQNEAQ (reference sequence). V lost 1 base to trimming and J lost 3 bases; unmatched junction nucleotides: 9. The CDR3 has 16 amino acids. The CDR3 region has the DNA TGTGCCAGCAGCTTAGGAGGATGGCAGGGGGACTACGAGCAGTACTTC. Protein product: CASSLGGWQGDYEQYF.

To note about this clone: The sample holds other DNA sequences that translate to the same CDR3. The chain links TRBV11-2 to TRBJ2-1, with D perhaps matching TRBD2 (5 bases). The V end was cut by 3 bases, the J end by 3 bases, with 9 bases between. The CDR3 loop spans 14 amino acids. CDR1 SGHAT and CDR2 FQNNGV come from the germline V gene. In nucleotides, the CDR3 is TGTGCCAGCAGCTTGGCGGGTGTCTACAATGAGCAGTTCTTC. Its protein is CASSLAGVYNEQFF. The variable domain in full, with the rest retrieved from reference TRBV11-2 and TRBJ2-1, is EAGVAQSPRYKIIEKRQSVAFWCNPISGHATLYWYQQILGQGPKLLIQFQNNGVVDDSQLPKDRFSAERLKGVDSTLKIQPAKLEDSAVYLCASSLAGVYNEQFFGPGTRLTVL.

The chain recombines TRBV5-1 with TRBJ2-5; 8 bases line up with TRBD2. CDR1 is SGHRS and CDR2 is YFSETQ in the germline V gene. The CDR3 is 16 residues long. Trimming took 0 bases from V and 1 from J; bases not matched to a gene: 5. The CDR3 region has the DNA TGCGCCAGCAGCTTGGCCCCTCGGGGGGGCCAAGAGACCCAGTACTTC. Translating it yields CASSLAPRGGQETQYF.

The chain joins TRBV10-3 to TRBJ1-2; 8 nucleotides agree with TRBD1. Germline V gives CDR1 ENHRY, CDR2 SYGVKD. The CDR3 covers 16 residues. With V trimmed by 3 bases and J by 0 bases, 6 bases remained unmatched. CDR3 region: CAISDPQGAANYGYTF. CDR3 sequence (DNA): TGTGCCATCAGTGACCCCCAGGGGGCTGCTAACTATGGCTACACCTTC.

The chain has TRBV10-3 and TRBJ1-1; TRBD1 matches 9 bases. V lost 6 bases to trimming and J lost 5 bases; unmatched junction nucleotides: 10. The CDR3 covers 15 residues. CDR1 and CDR2 from the germline V gene are ENHRY and SYGVKD. The CDR3 loop is CAISGVDRGKTEAFF. DNA for the CDR3: TGTGCCATCAGCGGAGTTGACAGGGGGAAAACTGAAGCTTTCTTT.

This chain uses TRBV28 with TRBJ1-1; 9 nucleotides match TRBD1. There are 14 residues in the CDR3. From germline, CDR1 is MDHEN and CDR2 SYDVKM. With V trimmed by 4 bases and J by 0 bases, 0 bases remained unmatched. The CDR3 is CASSWTGVNTEAFF. The DNA for the CDR3 is TGTGCCAGCAGTTGGACAGGGGTGAACACTGAAGCTTTCTTT.

The rearrangement links TRBV7-9 to TRBJ2-7; TRBD1 agrees at 7 bases. Germline CDR1 SEHNR, CDR2 FQNEAQ (reference sequence). The V gene end was trimmed by 5 bases and the J gene end by 5 bases; junction bases not matched to a gene: 6. The CDR3 spans 13 residues. In DNA, the CDR3 is TGTGCCAGCAGCCCGGGGACAGCTCACGAGCAGTACTTC. It yields the protein CASSPGTAHEQYF. The whole variable domain, filled in from reference TRBV7-9 and TRBJ2-7, reads DTGVSQNPRHKITKRGQNVTFRCDPISEHNRLYWYRQTLGQGPEFLTYFQNEAQLEKSRLLSDRFSAERPKGSFSTLEIQRTEQGDSAMYLCASSPGTAHEQYFGPGTRLTVT.

This rearrangement joins TRBV6-1 to TRBJ2-5; D unresolved. Trimming took off 5 bases at V and 2 bases at J, with 12 bases between the two ends. The CDR3 covers 14 residues. Germline V CDR1 and CDR2: MNHNS, SASEGT. The CDR3 sequence: CASSKQYQQETQYF. In nucleotides, the CDR3 is TGTGCCAGCAGTAAACAGTACCAGCAAGAGACCCAGTACTTC.

The chain employs TRBV7-8 and TRBJ2-3, with 9 bases that match TRBD1. V was pared by 2 bases and J by 3 bases, with 6 bases of the junction left unmatched. The CDR3 consists of 16 residues. Germline V gives CDR1 SGHVS, CDR2 FQNEAQ. CDR3 amino acids: CASSLLGGQGTDTQYF. CDR3 DNA sequence: TGTGCCAGCAGCTTATTAGGGGGACAGGGAACAGATACGCAGTATTTT.

V and J are TRBV30 and TRBJ2-7; the D gene is possibly TRBD2 (6 bases). V was trimmed by 2 bases and J by 4 bases, leaving 27 bases between them. The length of the CDR3 is 18 residues. The germline V gene has CDR1 GTSNPN and CDR2 SVGIG (reference sequence). CDR3 region: CAWSIRTGWVADKYEQYF. CDR3 coding DNA: TGTGCCTGGAGTATAAGGACTGGTTGGGTAGCGGATAAGTACGAGCAGTACTTC.

The chain combines TRBV19 with TRBJ1-1, with 7 bases aligning to TRBD1. In germline, CDR1 is LNHDA, CDR2 SQIVND (reference sequence). The CDR3 sequence is 13 residues long. V was pared by 5 bases and J by 6 bases, with 6 bases of the junction left unmatched. This chain's CDR3 is CASSQQGLAEAFF. CDR3 DNA sequence: TGTGCCAGTAGTCAACAGGGGTTAGCTGAAGCTTTCTTT.

This clone was counted once. The chain combines TRBV30 with TRBJ1-5, with D hard to call. With 4 bases removed from V and 4 bases from J, the gap between germline ends came to 14 bases. The CDR3 spans 14 residues. The germline gives CDR1 GTSNPN, CDR2 SVGIG (reference sequence). CDR3 sequence reads: CAWNPGRTNQPQHF. In DNA form, the CDR3 reads TGTGCCTGGAACCCGGGCAGGACTAATCAGCCCCAGCATTTT. The complete variable domain, with remaining parts taken from reference TRBV30 and TRBJ1-5, reads SQTIHQWPATLVQPVGSPLSLECTVEGTSNPNLYWYRQAAGRGLQLLFYSVGIGQISSEVPQNLSASRPQDRQFILSSKKLLLSDSGFYLCAWNPGRTNQPQHFGDGTRLSIL.

A word on this clone: The same CDR3 is also encoded by other DNA sequences in this sample. The chain recombines TRBV7-9 with TRBJ2-1, with 9 nucleotides matching TRBD2. The CDR3 has 16 residues. The germline CDR1 and CDR2 sequences are SEHNR and FQNEAQ (reference sequence). V lost 9 bases and J lost 5; bases outside the gene matches: 14. CDR3 sequence: CASSPGLGTSNNEQFF. The DNA of the CDR3 is TGTGCCAGTAGCCCAGGACTCGGGACTAGCAACAATGAGCAGTTCTTC.

The sample holds a few counts of this clone. The V call is TRBV9, the J call TRBJ1-3, with TRBD1 as a possible D gene (5 bases). Per the germline V gene, CDR1 is SGDLS and CDR2 is YYNGEE. The CDR3 loop spans 15 amino acids. The ends were cut back, 3 bases at V and 2 bases at J, with 12 bases in the middle. CDR3 residues: CASSGTPDAGNTIYF. For the CDR3, the DNA is TGTGCCAGCAGCGGGACACCGGACGCTGGAAACACCATATATTTT.

This rearrangement joins TRBV14 to TRBJ2-5, with D unresolved. V lost 2 bases, J lost 2 bases, and 6 bases lay in between. Germline V gives CDR1 SGHDN, CDR2 FVKESK. This CDR3 spans 13 amino acids. CDR3 nucleotide sequence: TGTGCCAGCAGCCAAAACTCACAAGAGACCCAGTACTTC. The encoded protein is CASSQNSQETQYF.

The V gene is TRBV6-1, the J gene TRBJ1-2; D is unclear. The V end was cut by 4 bases, the J end by 4 bases, with 13 bases between. The CDR3 spans 14 residues. Germline CDR1 and CDR2: MNHNS and SASEGT. The CDR3 nucleotides are TGTGCCAGCAGTGCCAACGGAAGGAGCTATGGCTACACCTTC. Its translation is CASSANGRSYGYTF.

The chain links TRBV7-7 to TRBJ2-2, with TRBD2 matching over 9 bases. Germline V gene lookup returns CDR1 SSHAT and CDR2 FNYEAQ (reference sequence). The J segment lost 2 bases and the V segment lost 11 bases, leaving 12 bases of the junction unmatched. CDR3 length: 16 amino acids. CDR3 sequence: CALGIAGDGNTGELFF. CDR3 nucleotide sequence: TGTGCCCTCGGGATAGCGGGAGATGGTAACACCGGGGAGCTGTTTTTT.

The chain combines TRBV29-1 with TRBJ2-5; maybe TRBD1 (7 bases). Germline CDR1 SQVTM, CDR2 ANQGSEA. CDR3 length: 16 residues. V lost 0 bases to trimming and J lost 1 base, with 15 bases between them. CDR3 sequence (DNA): TGCAGCGTTGAAGACCCGTCGGGGGACAGCCAAGAGACCCAGTACTTC. It yields the protein CSVEDPSGDSQETQYF.

The chain couples TRBV10-2 to TRBJ2-5; TRBD2 matches 8 bases. J was trimmed by 5 bases and V by 7 bases; bases with no gene match: 6. Germline V lookup: CDR1 WSHSY, CDR2 SAAADI. The CDR3 contains 13 residues. The CDR3 loop reads CASTRGGGETQYF. The CDR3 region has the DNA TGCGCCAGCACCCGGGGGGGCGGGGAGACCCAGTACTTC.

This clone showed up just a few times. The chain links TRBV14 to TRBJ2-7; no firm D call. The CDR3 has 14 amino acids. Germline assignment: CDR1 SGHDN and CDR2 FVKESK. With 5 bases removed from V and 0 bases from J, the gap between germline ends came to 11 bases. This CDR3 reads CASSATAPSYEQYF. CDR3 coding DNA: TGTGCCAGCAGCGCAACAGCTCCCTCCTACGAGCAGTACTTC.